A single sample is the source of the 7 T cell receptor beta chains below, sequenced in a study of T cell responses to AZD1222 COVID-19 vaccine. The table came from immunoSEQ multiplex PCR; TCRdb's copy has only in-frame clones and leaves some out. The data show over 95,000 clones, more than 85% seen once. The sample here was peripheral blood, taken on day 0 of AZD1222 vaccination. The receptor set was obtained from an adult in good health.

The chain has TRBV6-6 and TRBJ2-7; D call uncertain. CDR1 is MNHNY, CDR2 SVGAGI, per germline (reference sequence). The CDR3 contains 14 residues. V was trimmed by 6 bases and J by 3 bases, leaving 15 bases between them. The CDR3 bases are TGTGCCAGCAGCTCCCACGACCAAGACTACGAGCAGTACTTC. It is translated as CASSSHDQDYEQYF.

This clone showed up just a few times. The chain has TRBV19 and TRBJ2-7; D is unclear. V was trimmed by 5 bases and J by 2 bases, leaving 10 bases between them. Germline CDR1 LNHDA, CDR2 SQIVND (reference sequence). CDR3 size: 13 residues. The CDR3 region is CASSVDSPYEQYF. CDR3 DNA: TGTGCCAGTAGTGTCGATAGTCCCTACGAGCAGTACTTC. Variable domain in full (rest from reference TRBV19 and TRBJ2-7): DGGITQSPKYLFRKEGQNVTLSCEQNLNHDAMYWYRQDPGQGLRLIYYSQIVNDFQKGDIAEGYSVSREKKESFPLTVTSAQKNPTAFYLCASSVDSPYEQYFGPGTRLTVT.

V gene TRBV5-1 combines with J gene TRBJ2-2; TRBD2 matches at 13 bases. V was pared by 4 bases and J by 6 bases, with 6 bases of the junction left unmatched. The CDR3 is 16 amino acids. Per germline, CDR1 SGHRS and CDR2 YFSETQ. In DNA, the CDR3 is TGCGCCAGCAGCATAACCGGGACTAGCGGGGCCGGGGAGCTGTTTTTT. Translation gives CASSITGTSGAGELFF.

This CDR3 is CASSGQSASGNTIYF. CDR3 in DNA: TGTGCCAGCAGTGGACAGAGCGCCTCTGGAAACACCATATATTTT. The chain has TRBV28 and TRBJ1-3; tentatively, D is TRBD1 (6 bases). The CDR3 is 15 amino acids. The V gene's germline CDR1 is MDHEN and CDR2 SYDVKM. Between the trimmed V and J ends, which lost 5 bases and 0 bases, there was a span of 11 bases.

The chain uses TRBV5-1 and TRBJ2-7; TRBD1 is a possible D gene (5 bases). Per germline, CDR1 SGHRS and CDR2 YFSETQ. Trimming left V 3 bases short and J 5 bases short, with 12 bases between. The CDR3 has 13 residues. CDR3 in DNA: TGCGCCAGCAGCTCCAGACAGAGCGACGAGCAGTACTTC. Translated: CASSSRQSDEQYF.

This clone was picked up one time. V and J are TRBV19 and TRBJ2-1; 8 bases are shared with TRBD2. CDR1 is LNHDA, CDR2 SQIVND, per germline (reference sequence). The junction had 24 bases not matched to a gene; V was cut back by 6 bases and J by 5 bases. The CDR3 has 20 amino acids. The CDR3 bases are TGTGCCAGTAGCGGAACAGGCTATGATAGCGGGATGGGCTCTCACAATGAGCAGTTCTTC. This translates into CASSGTGYDSGMGSHNEQFF.

Only a few counts were recorded for this clone. The genes are TRBV18 and TRBJ1-2; 8 positions match TRBD1. Germline V gives CDR1 KGHSH, CDR2 LQKENI. The CDR3 length is 13 residues. J lost 8 bases, V lost 3 bases, and 5 bases had no gene match. CDR3 coding DNA: TGTGCCAGCTCACCGGCCCCAGGGGGCGGCTACACCTTC. Its translation: CASSPAPGGGYTF.